This T cell receptor (beta chain) comes out of a study of T cells after yellow fever vaccination. With regard to this clonotype: Its antigen is still unknown.

Germline V gives CDR1 KGHDR, CDR2 SFDVKD. The ends lost 6 bases at V and 2 bases at J; junction bases unmatched: 6. This CDR3 spans 15 amino acids. TCRdb re-derived calls from the 5' RACE reads in MiXCR, one entry per CDR3 protein. The data show a few hundred thousand distinct CDR3 sequences, roughly 8.7% seen once. Notes on the study in general: The booster saw the reappearance of most primary-vaccination clones (around 95% CD4, 88% CD8).

This rearrangement joins TRBV24-1 to TRBJ2-3, with 8 positions matching TRBD2. The material was CD4+ T cells sorted from PBMCs, obtained 5 days after the yellow fever booster vaccination. The origin of this receptor is a man aged 18-30 years who received the YFV17D yellow fever vaccine. The CDR3: CATSSGGAVTDTQYF. CDR3 DNA sequence: TGTGCCACCAGTTCGGGGGGGGCCGTCACAGATACGCAGTATTTT.